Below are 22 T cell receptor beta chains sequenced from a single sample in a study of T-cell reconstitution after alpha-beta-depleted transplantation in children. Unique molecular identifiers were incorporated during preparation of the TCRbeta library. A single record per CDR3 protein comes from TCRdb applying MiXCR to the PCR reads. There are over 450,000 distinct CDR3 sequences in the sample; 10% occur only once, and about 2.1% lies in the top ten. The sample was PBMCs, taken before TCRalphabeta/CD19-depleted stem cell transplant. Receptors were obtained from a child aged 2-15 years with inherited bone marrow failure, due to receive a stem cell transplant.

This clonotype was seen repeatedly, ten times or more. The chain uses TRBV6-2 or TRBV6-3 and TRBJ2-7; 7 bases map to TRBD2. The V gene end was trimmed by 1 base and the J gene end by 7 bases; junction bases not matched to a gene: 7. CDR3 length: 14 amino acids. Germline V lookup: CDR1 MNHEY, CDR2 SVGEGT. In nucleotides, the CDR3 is TGTGCCAGCAGTTACTTGCTACTAGCGTTTGAGCAGTACTTC. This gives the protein CASSYLLLAFEQYF.

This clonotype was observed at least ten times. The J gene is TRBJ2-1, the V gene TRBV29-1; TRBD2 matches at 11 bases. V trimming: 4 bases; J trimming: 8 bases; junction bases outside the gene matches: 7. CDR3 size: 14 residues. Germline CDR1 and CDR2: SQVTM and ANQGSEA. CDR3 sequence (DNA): TGCAGCGTTGTGCGGCTAGCGGGAGGCCATGAGCAGTTCTTC. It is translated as CSVVRLAGGHEQFF.

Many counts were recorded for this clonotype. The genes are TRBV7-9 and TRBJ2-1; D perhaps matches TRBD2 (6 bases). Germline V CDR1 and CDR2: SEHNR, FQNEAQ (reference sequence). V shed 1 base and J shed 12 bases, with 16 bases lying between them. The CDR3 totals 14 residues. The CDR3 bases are TGTGCCAGCAGCTTAGGTGGCGGGACCCGAACGCAGTTCTTC. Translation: CASSLGGGTRTQFF.

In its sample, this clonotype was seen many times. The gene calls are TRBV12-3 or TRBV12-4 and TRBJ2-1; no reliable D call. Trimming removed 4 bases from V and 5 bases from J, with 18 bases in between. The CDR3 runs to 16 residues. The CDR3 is CASSSNKAETNNEQFF. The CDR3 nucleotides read TGTGCCAGCAGTTCCAACAAGGCGGAAACTAACAATGAGCAGTTCTTC.

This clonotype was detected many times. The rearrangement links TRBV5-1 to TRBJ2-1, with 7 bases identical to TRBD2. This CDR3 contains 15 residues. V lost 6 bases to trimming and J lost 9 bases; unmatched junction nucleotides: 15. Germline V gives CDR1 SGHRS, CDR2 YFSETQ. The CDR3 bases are TGCGCCAGCAAGGGGCTTAGTGCGGGAGCGTCTGAGCAGTTCTTC. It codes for CASKGLSAGASEQFF.

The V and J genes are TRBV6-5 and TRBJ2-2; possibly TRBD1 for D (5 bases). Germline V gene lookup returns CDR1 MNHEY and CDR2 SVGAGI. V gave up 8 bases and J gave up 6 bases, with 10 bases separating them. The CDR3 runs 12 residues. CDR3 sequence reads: CASGQGPGELFF. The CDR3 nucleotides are TGTGCCAGCGGCCAGGGTCCCGGGGAGCTGTTTTTT.

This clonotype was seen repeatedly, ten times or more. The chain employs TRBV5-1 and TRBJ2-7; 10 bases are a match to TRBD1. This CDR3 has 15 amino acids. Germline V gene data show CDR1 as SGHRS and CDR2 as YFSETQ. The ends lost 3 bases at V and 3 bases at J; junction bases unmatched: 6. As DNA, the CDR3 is TGCGCCAGCAGCTGGGACAGGGGAATGGGCTACGAGCAGTACTTC. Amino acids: CASSWDRGMGYEQYF.

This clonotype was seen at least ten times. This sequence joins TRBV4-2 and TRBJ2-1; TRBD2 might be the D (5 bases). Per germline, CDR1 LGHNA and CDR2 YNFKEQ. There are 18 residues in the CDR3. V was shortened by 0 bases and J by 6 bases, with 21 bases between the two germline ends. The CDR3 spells CASSQESGPERRPNEQFF. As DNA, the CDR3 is TGTGCCAGCAGCCAAGAGTCGGGTCCCGAGCGGCGCCCCAATGAGCAGTTCTTC.

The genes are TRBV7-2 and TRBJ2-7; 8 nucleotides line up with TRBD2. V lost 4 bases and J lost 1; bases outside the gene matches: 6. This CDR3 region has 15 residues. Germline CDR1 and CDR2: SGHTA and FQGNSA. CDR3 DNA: TGTGCCAGCAGCTCACCTAGCGGGTATTCCTACGAGCAGTACTTC. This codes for CASSSPSGYSYEQYF.

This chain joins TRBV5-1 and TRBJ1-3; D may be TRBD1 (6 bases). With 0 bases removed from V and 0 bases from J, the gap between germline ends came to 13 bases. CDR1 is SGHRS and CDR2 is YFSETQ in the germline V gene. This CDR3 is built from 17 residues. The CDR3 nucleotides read TGCGCCAGCAGCTTGGAATTACAGGGCCGCTCTGGAAACACCATATATTTT. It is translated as CASSLELQGRSGNTIYF.

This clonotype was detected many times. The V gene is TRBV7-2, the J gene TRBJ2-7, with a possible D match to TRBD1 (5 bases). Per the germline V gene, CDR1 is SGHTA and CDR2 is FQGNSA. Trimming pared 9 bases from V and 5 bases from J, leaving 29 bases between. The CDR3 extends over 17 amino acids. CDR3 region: CASSPVVQGGDGHEQYF. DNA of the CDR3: TGTGCCAGTTCCCCCGTGGTGCAGGGTGGGGATGGCCACGAGCAGTACTTC.

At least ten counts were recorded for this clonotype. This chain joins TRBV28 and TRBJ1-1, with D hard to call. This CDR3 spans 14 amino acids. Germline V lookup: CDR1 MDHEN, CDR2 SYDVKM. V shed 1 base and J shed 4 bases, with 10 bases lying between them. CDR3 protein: CASSLYLFITEAFF. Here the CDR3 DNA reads TGTGCCAGCAGTTTATACCTTTTTATCACTGAAGCTTTCTTT.

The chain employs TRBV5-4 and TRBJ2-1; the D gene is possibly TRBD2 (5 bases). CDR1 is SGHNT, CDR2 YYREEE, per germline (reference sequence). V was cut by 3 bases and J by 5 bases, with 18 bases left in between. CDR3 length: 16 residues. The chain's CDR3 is CASSSPLAPFDNEQFF. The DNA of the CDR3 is TGTGCCAGCAGCTCGCCCTTAGCGCCCTTTGACAATGAGCAGTTCTTC. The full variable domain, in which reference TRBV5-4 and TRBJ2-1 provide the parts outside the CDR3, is ETGVTQSPTHLIKTRGQQVTLRCSSQSGHNTVSWYQQALGQGPQFIFQYYREEENGRGNFPPRFSGLQFPNYSSELNVNALELDDSALYLCASSSPLAPFDNEQFFGPGTRLTVL.

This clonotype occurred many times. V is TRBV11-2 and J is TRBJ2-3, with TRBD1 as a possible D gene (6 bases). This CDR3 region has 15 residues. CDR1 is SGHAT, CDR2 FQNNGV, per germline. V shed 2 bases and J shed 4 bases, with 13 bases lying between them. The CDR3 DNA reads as TGTGCCAGCAGCTTACTTGGGGGCTGGTCAGATACGCAGTATTTT. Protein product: CASSLLGGWSDTQYF.

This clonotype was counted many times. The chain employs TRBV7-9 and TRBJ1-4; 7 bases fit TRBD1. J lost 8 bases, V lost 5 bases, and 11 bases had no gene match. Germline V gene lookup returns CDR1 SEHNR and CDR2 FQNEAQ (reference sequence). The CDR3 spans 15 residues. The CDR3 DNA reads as TGTGCCAGCAGCAACGACAGGGCCCCTGGGGAAAAACTGTTTTTT. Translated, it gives CASSNDRAPGEKLFF.

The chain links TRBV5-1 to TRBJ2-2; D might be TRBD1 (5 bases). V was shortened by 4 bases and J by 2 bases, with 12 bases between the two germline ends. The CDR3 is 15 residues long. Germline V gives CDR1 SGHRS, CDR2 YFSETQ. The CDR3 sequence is CASSRYDSNTGELFF. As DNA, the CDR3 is TGCGCCAGCAGCCGTTATGACAGCAACACCGGGGAGCTGTTTTTT.

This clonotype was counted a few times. The CDR3 DNA follows: TGTGCCAGCAGACACCAAGAGACCCAGTACTTC. This gives the protein CASRHQETQYF. The rearrangement joins TRBV12-3 or TRBV12-4 to TRBJ2-5; D not certain. V lost 6 bases, J lost 0 bases, and 2 bases lay in between. The CDR3 has 11 residues.

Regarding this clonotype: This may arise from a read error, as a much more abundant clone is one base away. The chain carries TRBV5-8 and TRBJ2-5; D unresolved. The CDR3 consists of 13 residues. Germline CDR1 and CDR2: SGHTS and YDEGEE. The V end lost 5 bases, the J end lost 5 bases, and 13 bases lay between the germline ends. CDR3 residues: CASRNERWETQYF. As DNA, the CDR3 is TGTGCCAGCAGGAATGAGCGATGGGAGACCCAGTACTTC.

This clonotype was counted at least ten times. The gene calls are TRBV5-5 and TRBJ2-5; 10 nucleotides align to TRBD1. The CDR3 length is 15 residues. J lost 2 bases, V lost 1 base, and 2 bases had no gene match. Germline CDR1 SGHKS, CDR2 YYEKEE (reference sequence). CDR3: CASSLWTGGQETQYF. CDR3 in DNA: TGTGCCAGCAGCTTGTGGACAGGGGGGCAAGAGACCCAGTACTTC. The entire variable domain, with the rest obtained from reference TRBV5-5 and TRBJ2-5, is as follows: DAGVTQSPTHLIKTRGQQVTLRCSPISGHKSVSWYQQVLGQGPQFIFQYYEKEERGRGNFPDRFSARQFPNYSSELNVNALLLGDSALYLCASSLWTGGQETQYFGPGTRLLVL.

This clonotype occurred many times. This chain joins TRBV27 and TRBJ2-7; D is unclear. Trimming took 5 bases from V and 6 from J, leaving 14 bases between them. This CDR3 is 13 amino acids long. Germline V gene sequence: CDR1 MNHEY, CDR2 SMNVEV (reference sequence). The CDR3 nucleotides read TGTGCCAGCAGTCTGCTCCCGGCAGGCGAGCAGTACTTC. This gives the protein CASSLLPAGEQYF.

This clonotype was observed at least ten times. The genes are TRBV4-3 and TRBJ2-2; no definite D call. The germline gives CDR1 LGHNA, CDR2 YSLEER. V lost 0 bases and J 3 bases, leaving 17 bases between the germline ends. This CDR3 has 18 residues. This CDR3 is CASSQDNSWARDTGELFF. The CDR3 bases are TGCGCCAGCAGCCAAGATAATTCATGGGCTAGAGACACCGGGGAGCTGTTTTTT.

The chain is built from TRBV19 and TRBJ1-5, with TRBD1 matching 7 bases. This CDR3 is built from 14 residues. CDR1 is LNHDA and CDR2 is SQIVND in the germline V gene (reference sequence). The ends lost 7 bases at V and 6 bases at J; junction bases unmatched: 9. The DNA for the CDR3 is TGTGCCAGTACTTTTGGGCCAGGGGGTCAGCCCCAGCATTTT. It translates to CASTFGPGGQPQHF. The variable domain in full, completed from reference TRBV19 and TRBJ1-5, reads DGGITQSPKYLFRKEGQNVTLSCEQNLNHDAMYWYRQDPGQGLRLIYYSQIVNDFQKGDIAEGYSVSREKKESFPLTVTSAQKNPTAFYLCASTFGPGGQPQHFGDGTRLSIL.